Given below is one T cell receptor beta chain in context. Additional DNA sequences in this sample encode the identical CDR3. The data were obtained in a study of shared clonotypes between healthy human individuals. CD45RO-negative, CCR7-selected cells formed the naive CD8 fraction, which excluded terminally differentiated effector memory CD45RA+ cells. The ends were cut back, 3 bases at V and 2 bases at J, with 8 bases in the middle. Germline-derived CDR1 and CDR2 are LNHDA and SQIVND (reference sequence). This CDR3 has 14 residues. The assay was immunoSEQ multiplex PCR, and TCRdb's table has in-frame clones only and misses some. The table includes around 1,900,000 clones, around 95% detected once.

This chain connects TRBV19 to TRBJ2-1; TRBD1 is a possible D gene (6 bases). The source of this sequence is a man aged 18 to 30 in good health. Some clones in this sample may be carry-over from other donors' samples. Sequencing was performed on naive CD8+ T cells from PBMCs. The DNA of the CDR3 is TGTGCCAGTAGTATGACAGGTCCCTACAATGAGCAGTTCTTC. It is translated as CASSMTGPYNEQFF.